These T cell receptor beta chains were read from a single sample in a study of blood T cell repertoires in COVID-19. TCRdb's copy holds only in-frame clones and misses some; the assay was immunoSEQ multiplex PCR. The table records around 250,000 clones, approximately 87% of them present only once. Material for sequencing was peripheral blood. All receptors come from a man aged 60 to 69 with acute or convalescent COVID-19. Both conserved end residues are part of each CDR3. D genes are given only for firm matches. Some rows have no size entry. The others give once, few or many, or a class for an expanded clone.

>TRBV19|-|TRBJ1-5|TRBD1
CASSIVQGASQPQHF
TGTGCCAGTAGTATAGTACAGGGGGCAAGCCAGCCCCAGCATTTT
>TRBV28|few|TRBJ2-2|TRBD1
CATRGTGGPGELFF
TGTGCCACCCGCGGGACAGGGGGCCCCGGGGAGCTGTTTTTT
>TRBV3-1/TRBV3-2|-|TRBJ2-4|-
CASSQGGSKNIQYF
TGTGCCAGCAGCCAGGGGGGATCCAAAAACATTCAGTACTTC
>TRBV3-1/TRBV3-2|-|TRBJ1-4|-
CASNSLTQREKLFF
TGTGCCAGCAACTCATTGACGCAGCGGGAAAAACTGTTTTTT
>TRBV11-2|few|TRBJ2-7|-
CASSLGALGEFYYEQYF
TGTGCCAGCAGCCTGGGGGCGCTGGGGGAATTCTACTACGAGCAGTACTTC
>TRBV7-2|-|TRBJ1-2|TRBD1
CASSLSPGQIRYGYTF
TGTGCCAGCAGCCTATCCCCGGGACAGATACGCTATGGCTACACCTTC
>TRBV4-3|-|TRBJ1-4|-
CASSQEGGVGPYNEKLFF
TGCGCCAGCAGCCAAGAGGGAGGTGTAGGGCCTTATAATGAAAAACTGTTTTTT
>TRBV6-5|-|TRBJ1-2|-
CASNFRAGGGYTF
TGTGCCAGCAATTTCCGGGCCGGAGGTGGCTACACCTTC
>TRBV7-2|-|TRBJ2-1|TRBD2
CASSLAASGNYEQFF
TGTGCCAGCAGCTTAGCGGCTAGCGGGAACTATGAGCAGTTCTTC
>TRBV30|-|TRBJ1-2|TRBD1
CAWSVGQGYGYTF
TGTGCCTGGAGTGTAGGACAGGGGTATGGCTACACCTTC
>TRBV28|-|TRBJ1-1|-
CASSFPRGTEAFF
TGTGCCAGCAGTTTCCCCCGAGGTACTGAAGCTTTCTTT
>TRBV19|-|TRBJ1-5|TRBD1
CASSTGQEQPQHF
TGTGCCAGTAGTACAGGACAGGAGCAGCCCCAGCATTTT
>TRBV24-1|-|TRBJ2-3|-
CATSDLRSGGSDVVTDTQYF
TGTGCCACCAGTGATTTGCGGTCCGGCGGATCAGACGTTGTCACAGATACGCAGTATTTT
>TRBV9|once|TRBJ1-5|-
CASSLQGNQPQHF
TGTGCCAGCAGCTTACAGGGTAACCAGCCCCAGCATTTT
>TRBV29-1|-|TRBJ1-1|-
CSVNLRRGNTEAFF
TGCAGCGTTAACCTGCGGAGGGGGAACACTGAAGCTTTCTTT
>TRBV5-5|few|TRBJ1-2|-
CASSLLSHQGESTF
TGTGCCAGCAGCTTGCTTTCCCATCAGGGTGAAAGTACCTTC
>TRBV28|-|TRBJ2-1|TRBD1
CATSSGRGPYNEQFF
TGTGCCACCAGTTCGGGCAGGGGGCCCTACAATGAGCAGTTCTTC
>TRBV5-1|-|TRBJ1-2|TRBD1
CASSTGTGGGYGYTF
TGCGCCAGCAGCACCGGGACAGGGGGCGGCTATGGCTACACCTTC
>TRBV3-1/TRBV3-2|once|TRBJ2-1|TRBD2
CASSQDLGTRGGNEQFF
TGTGCCAGCAGCCAAGATCTTGGGACTAGAGGAGGCAATGAGCAGTTCTTC
>TRBV5-6|-|TRBJ2-7|TRBD1
CASSRAGQGYTYEQYF
TGTGCCAGCAGCCGAGCGGGACAGGGATATACCTACGAGCAGTACTTC
>TRBV28|-|TRBJ2-4|-
CASGTHRDIQYF
TGTGCCAGCGGAACCCATCGGGACATTCAGTACTTC
>TRBV9|-|TRBJ1-5|-
CASSARGALNQPQHF
TGTGCCAGCAGCGCTAGGGGCGCCCTCAATCAGCCCCAGCATTTT
>TRBV5-6|-|TRBJ2-7|TRBD1
CASSFGTGKSSYEQYF
TGTGCCAGCAGCTTTGGGACAGGGAAGAGCTCCTACGAGCAGTACTTC
>TRBV21-1|-|TRBJ2-4|-
CASSSSAKNIQYF
TGTGCCAGCAGCTCCTCAGCCAAAAACATTCAGTACTTC
>TRBV6-5|-|TRBJ2-7|-
CASSYADTVGYEQYF
TGTGCCAGCAGTTACGCGGACACGGTCGGCTACGAGCAGTACTTC
>TRBV4-2|-|TRBJ2-1|-
CASSPPERDEQFF
TGTGCCAGCAGTCCGCCCGAGAGGGATGAGCAGTTCTTC
>TRBV6-4|-|TRBJ2-6|-
CASSADSSGANVLTF
TGTGCCAGCAGTGCGGACAGCTCTGGGGCCAACGTCCTGACTTTC
>TRBV28|-|TRBJ1-5|TRBD1
CASGRTGIGQPQHF
TGTGCCAGCGGAAGGACAGGGATAGGTCAGCCCCAGCATTTT
>TRBV28|-|TRBJ1-5|-
CASSRVRGRGLGQPQHF
TGTGCCAGCAGTCGGGTCAGGGGCAGGGGTTTAGGGCAGCCCCAGCATTTT
>TRBV6-5|-|TRBJ2-1|TRBD2
CASGGLQPLYNEQFF
TGTGCCAGCGGGGGACTACAGCCCCTCTACAATGAGCAGTTCTTC
>TRBV27|-|TRBJ2-7|TRBD1
CASSRDSSGGYEQYF
TGTGCCAGCAGTAGGGACAGCTCCGGCGGCTACGAGCAGTACTTC
>TRBV6-2/TRBV6-3|-|TRBJ2-7|TRBD2
CASSSPTAGSEQYF
TGTGCCAGCAGTAGCCCGACAGCGGGGTCCGAGCAGTACTTC
>TRBV5-1|-|TRBJ1-1|TRBD1
CASSLDRVGTEALF
TGCGCCAGCAGCCTGGACAGGGTGGGCACTGAAGCTCTCTTT
>TRBV4-3|-|TRBJ1-4|-
CASSQVSEKLFF
TGCGCCAGCAGCCAAGTGAGTGAAAAACTGTTTTTT
>TRBV3-1/TRBV3-2|-|TRBJ2-1|-
CASSQKGYDRYNEQFF
TGTGCCAGCAGCCAGAAAGGCTACGACAGATACAATGAGCAGTTCTTC
>TRBV2|-|TRBJ1-4|TRBD1
CASSPQGANNEKLFF
TGTGCCAGCAGTCCTCAGGGGGCCAATAATGAAAAACTGTTTTTT
>TRBV19|once|TRBJ2-1|TRBD2
CASSVISSGIASYNEQFF
TGTGCCAGTAGTGTTATTTCTAGCGGGATTGCTTCCTACAATGAGCAGTTCTTC
>TRBV11-2|-|TRBJ2-4|-
CASSPENIQYF
TGTGCCAGCAGCCCCGAAAACATTCAGTACTTC
>TRBV24-1|-|TRBJ2-3|TRBD2
CATSDFNTREGLDTQYF
TGTGCCACCAGTGATTTTAACACGCGGGAGGGCCTGGATACGCAGTATTTT
>TRBV7-2|-|TRBJ1-1|-
CASSLRGVRGTEAFF
TGTGCCAGCAGCTTAAGAGGTGTTAGGGGAACTGAAGCTTTCTTT
>TRBV28|-|TRBJ1-1|TRBD1
CASRGQVRTEAFF
TGTGCCAGCAGGGGACAGGTGCGGACTGAAGCTTTCTTT
>TRBV30|-|TRBJ1-5|-
CAWSVSGHSNQPQHF
TGTGCCTGGAGTGTGTCAGGCCATAGCAATCAGCCCCAGCATTTT
>TRBV3-1/TRBV3-2|-|TRBJ2-5|TRBD2
CASRLTSGQETQYF
TGTGCCAGCAGGCTAACTAGCGGCCAAGAGACCCAGTACTTC
>TRBV7-8|-|TRBJ2-4|-
CASSLGSTPGIQYF
TGTGCCAGCAGCTTAGGTAGCACCCCCGGCATTCAGTACTTC
>TRBV19|-|TRBJ1-2|-
CATVDRLGGYTF
TGTGCCACCGTTGACAGGCTAGGAGGCTACACCTTC
>TRBV3-1/TRBV3-2|few|TRBJ1-1|TRBD1
CASSQAAGGDTEAFF
TGTGCCAGCAGCCAAGCCGCAGGGGGAGACACTGAAGCTTTCTTT
>TRBV4-3|-|TRBJ2-7|-
CASSQNLYPQGGISYEQYF
TGCGCCAGCAGCCAGAATCTCTACCCCCAGGGGGGAATCTCCTACGAGCAGTACTTC
>TRBV28|-|TRBJ2-2|-
CASRPAGTYTGELFF
TGTGCCAGCAGACCGGCCGGGACTTACACCGGGGAGCTGTTTTTT
>TRBV6-5|-|TRBJ1-2|-
CASSYSIRGIYGYTF
TGTGCCAGCAGTTACTCGATTAGGGGTATCTATGGCTACACCTTC
>TRBV7-8|few|TRBJ1-3|-
CASSLAGATGNTIYF
TGTGCCAGCAGCTTAGCGGGAGCTACTGGAAACACCATATATTTT
>TRBV25-1|-|TRBJ1-4|TRBD1
CASSKIQGVEEKLFF
TGTGCCAGCAGTAAAATTCAGGGGGTAGAGGAAAAACTGTTTTTT
>TRBV5-1|-|TRBJ1-1|-
CASSSQGSTEAFF
TGCGCCAGCAGCTCCCAGGGGAGCACTGAAGCTTTCTTT
>TRBV29-1|-|TRBJ1-5|-
CSVSTTESNQPQHF
TGCAGCGTTTCCACCACAGAAAGCAATCAGCCCCAGCATTTT